Shown below are 3 T cell receptor beta chains from a single sample sequenced in a study of graft-versus-host responses after intestinal transplantation. Antigens for these TCRs are unknown. Here immunoSEQ multiplex PCR was the method, and the copy in TCRdb shows in-frame clones only, minus some. Of some 120,000 clones detected, over 75% appear once; the ten largest clones hold over 0.15%. This specimen consisted of unstimulated CD4+ T cells sorted from spleen or lymph node cells, obtained before intestinal transplant. These receptors were obtained from a human donor who received an intestinal transplant.

This chain uses TRBV18 with TRBJ1-4; D is unresolved. V lost 4 bases and J 0 bases, leaving 12 bases between the germline ends. The CDR3 covers 16 residues. From germline, CDR1 is KGHSH and CDR2 LQKENI. CDR3 DNA: TGTGCCAGCTCACTCGAGACTCTTGCAACTAATGAAAAACTGTTTTTT. The encoded protein is CASSLETLATNEKLFF. Together with reference TRBV18 and TRBJ1-4, the CDR3 gives the full variable domain: NAGVMQNPRHLVRRRGQEARLRCSPMKGHSHVYWYRQLPEEGLKFMVYLQKENIIDESGMPKERFSAEFPKEGPSILRIQQVVRGDSAAYFCASSLETLATNEKLFFGSGTQLSVL.

CDR3 protein: CASSKGAGYEQYF. The CDR3 DNA reads TGTGCCAGCAGCAAAGGGGCAGGATACGAGCAGTACTTC. The genes are TRBV21-1 and TRBJ2-5; the table's D call, TRBD1, has no DNA check behind it. The J call may not be correct, given that the DNA end is closer to TRBJ2-7. TRBV21-1 constitutes a pseudogene. The CDR3 totals 13 residues.

The V call is TRBV27, the J call TRBJ1-1, with D possibly being TRBD1 (5 bases). This CDR3 region has 14 residues. Germline assignment: CDR1 MNHEY and CDR2 SMNVEV (reference sequence). Trimming took off 2 bases at V and 4 bases at J, with 11 bases between the two ends. CDR3 residues: CASSLVGGITEAFF. In DNA form, the CDR3 reads TGTGCCAGCAGTTTAGTCGGGGGGATCACTGAAGCTTTCTTT.